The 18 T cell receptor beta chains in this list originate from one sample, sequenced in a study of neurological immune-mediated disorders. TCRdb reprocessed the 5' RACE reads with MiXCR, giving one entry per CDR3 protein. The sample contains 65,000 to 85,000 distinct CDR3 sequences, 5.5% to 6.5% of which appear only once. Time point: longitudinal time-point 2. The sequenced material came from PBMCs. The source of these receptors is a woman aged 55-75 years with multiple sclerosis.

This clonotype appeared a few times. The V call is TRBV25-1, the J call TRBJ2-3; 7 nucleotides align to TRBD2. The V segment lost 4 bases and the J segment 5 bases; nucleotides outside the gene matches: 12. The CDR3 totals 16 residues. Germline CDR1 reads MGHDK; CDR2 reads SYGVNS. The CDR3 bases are TGTGCCAGCAGTGGGGGGGAGCGGGGTTGGGGAGATACGCAGTATTTT. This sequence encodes CASSGGERGWGDTQYF.

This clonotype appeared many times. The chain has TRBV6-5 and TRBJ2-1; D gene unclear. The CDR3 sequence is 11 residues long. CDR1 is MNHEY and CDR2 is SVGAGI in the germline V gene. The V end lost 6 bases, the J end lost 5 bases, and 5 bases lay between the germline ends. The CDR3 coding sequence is TGTGCCAGCAGCGCAAACAATGAGCAGTTCTTC. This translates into CASSANNEQFF.

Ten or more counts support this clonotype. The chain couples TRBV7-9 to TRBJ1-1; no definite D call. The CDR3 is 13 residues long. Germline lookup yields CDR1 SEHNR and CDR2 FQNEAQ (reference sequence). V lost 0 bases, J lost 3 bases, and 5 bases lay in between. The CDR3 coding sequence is TGTGCCAGCAGCTTAGCGGAGCACACTGAAGCTTTCTTT. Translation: CASSLAEHTEAFF.

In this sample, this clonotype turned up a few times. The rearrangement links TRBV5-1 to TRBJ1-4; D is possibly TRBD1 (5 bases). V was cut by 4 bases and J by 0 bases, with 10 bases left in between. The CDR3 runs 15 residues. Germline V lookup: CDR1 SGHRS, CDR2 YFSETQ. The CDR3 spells CASSLTASTNEKLFF. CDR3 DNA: TGCGCCAGCAGCCTGACAGCTTCAACTAATGAAAAACTGTTTTTT.

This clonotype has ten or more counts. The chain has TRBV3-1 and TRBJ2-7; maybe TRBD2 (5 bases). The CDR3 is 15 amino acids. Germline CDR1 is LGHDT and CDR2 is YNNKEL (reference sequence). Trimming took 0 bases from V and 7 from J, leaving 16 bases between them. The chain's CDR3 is CASSQEVRAGGEQYF. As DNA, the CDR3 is TGTGCCAGCAGCCAAGAAGTTCGGGCAGGCGGGGAGCAGTACTTC.

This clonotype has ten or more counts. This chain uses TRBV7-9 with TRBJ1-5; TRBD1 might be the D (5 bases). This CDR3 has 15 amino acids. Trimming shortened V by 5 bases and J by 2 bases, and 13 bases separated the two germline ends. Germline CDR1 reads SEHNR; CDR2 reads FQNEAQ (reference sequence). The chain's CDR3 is CASSGQGGGNQPQHF. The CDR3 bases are TGTGCCAGCAGCGGGCAGGGAGGAGGCAATCAGCCCCAGCATTTT.

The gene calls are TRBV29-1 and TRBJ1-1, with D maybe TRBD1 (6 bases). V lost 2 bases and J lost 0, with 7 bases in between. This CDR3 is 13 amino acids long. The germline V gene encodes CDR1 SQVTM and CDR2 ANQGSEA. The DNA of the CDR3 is TGCAGCGTTGAAACAGGGTTGAACACTGAAGCTTTCTTT. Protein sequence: CSVETGLNTEAFF.

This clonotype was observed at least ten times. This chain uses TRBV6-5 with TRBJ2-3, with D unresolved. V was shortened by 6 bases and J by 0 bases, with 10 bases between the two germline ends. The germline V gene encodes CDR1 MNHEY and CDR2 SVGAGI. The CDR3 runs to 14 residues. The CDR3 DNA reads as TGTGCCAGCAGGGACCCAATGAGCACAGATACGCAGTATTTT. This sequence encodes CASRDPMSTDTQYF.

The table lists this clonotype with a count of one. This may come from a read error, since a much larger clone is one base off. The CDR3 DNA follows: TGCAGTGCTATAGCGACAGGGCCTGGGGGGGAGCTGTTTTTT. Encoded protein: CSAIATGPGGELFF. This sequence joins TRBV20-1 and TRBJ2-2, with 7 positions matching TRBD1. The CDR3 totals 14 residues. V trimming: 4 bases; J trimming: 8 bases; junction bases outside the gene matches: 10. Germline CDR1 DFQATT, CDR2 SNEGSKA (reference sequence).

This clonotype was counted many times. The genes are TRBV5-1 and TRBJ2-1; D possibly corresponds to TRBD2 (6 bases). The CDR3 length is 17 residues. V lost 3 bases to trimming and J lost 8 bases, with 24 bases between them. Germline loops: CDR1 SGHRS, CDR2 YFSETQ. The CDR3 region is CASSSTRLGGHGDEQFF. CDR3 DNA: TGCGCCAGCAGCTCGACACGTCTGGGGGGTCACGGGGATGAGCAGTTCTTC.

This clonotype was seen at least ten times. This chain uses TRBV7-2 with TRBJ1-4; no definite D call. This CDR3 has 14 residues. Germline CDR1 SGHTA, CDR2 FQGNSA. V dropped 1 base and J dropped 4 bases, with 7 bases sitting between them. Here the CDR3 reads CASSLDPGNEKLFF. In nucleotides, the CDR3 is TGTGCCAGCAGCTTAGATCCGGGTAATGAAAAACTGTTTTTT.

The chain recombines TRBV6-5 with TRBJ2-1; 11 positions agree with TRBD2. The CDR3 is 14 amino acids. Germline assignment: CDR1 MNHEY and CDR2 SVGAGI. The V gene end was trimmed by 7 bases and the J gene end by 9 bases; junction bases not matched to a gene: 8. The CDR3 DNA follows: TGTGCCAGCACCTTAGCGGGGGGGCTGGGTGAGCAGTTCTTC. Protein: CASTLAGGLGEQFF.

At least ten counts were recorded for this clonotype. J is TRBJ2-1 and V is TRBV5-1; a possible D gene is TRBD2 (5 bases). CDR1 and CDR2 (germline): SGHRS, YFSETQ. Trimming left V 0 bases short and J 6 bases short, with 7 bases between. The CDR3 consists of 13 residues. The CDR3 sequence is CASSLAGLNEQFF. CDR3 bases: TGCGCCAGCAGCTTGGCCGGACTCAATGAGCAGTTCTTC. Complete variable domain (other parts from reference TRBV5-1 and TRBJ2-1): KAGVTQTPRYLIKTRGQQVTLSCSPISGHRSVSWYQQTPGQGLQFLFEYFSETQRNKGNFPGRFSGRQFSNSRSEMNVSTLELGDSALYLCASSLAGLNEQFFGPGTRLTVL.

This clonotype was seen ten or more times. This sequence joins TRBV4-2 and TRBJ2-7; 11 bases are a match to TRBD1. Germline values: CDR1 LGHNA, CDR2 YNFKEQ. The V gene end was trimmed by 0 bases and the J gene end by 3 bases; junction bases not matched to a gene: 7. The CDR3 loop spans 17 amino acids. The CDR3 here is CASSQDGGTGGNYEQYF. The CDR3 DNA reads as TGTGCCAGCAGCCAAGATGGAGGGACAGGGGGAAACTACGAGCAGTACTTC.

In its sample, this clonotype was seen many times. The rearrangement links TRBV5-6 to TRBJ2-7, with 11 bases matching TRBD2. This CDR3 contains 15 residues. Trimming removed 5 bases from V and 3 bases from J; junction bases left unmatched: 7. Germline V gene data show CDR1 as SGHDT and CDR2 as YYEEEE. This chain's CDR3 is CASSLRLAGSYEQYF. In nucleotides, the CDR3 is TGTGCCAGCAGTTTGAGACTAGCGGGAAGCTACGAGCAGTACTTC.

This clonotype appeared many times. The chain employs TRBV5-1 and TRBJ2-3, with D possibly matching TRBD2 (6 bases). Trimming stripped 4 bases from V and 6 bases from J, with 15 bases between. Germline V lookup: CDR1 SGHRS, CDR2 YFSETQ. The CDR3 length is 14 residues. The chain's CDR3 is CASSPGDLWDTQYF. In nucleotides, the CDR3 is TGCGCCAGCAGCCCGGGGGACCTTTGGGATACGCAGTATTTT.

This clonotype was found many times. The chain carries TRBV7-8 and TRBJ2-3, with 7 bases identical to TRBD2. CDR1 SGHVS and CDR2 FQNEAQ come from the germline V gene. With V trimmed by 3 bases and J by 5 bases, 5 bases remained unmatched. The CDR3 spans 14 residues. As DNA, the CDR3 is TGTGCCAGCAGCTTTGGGGGGGTCGTAGATACGCAGTATTTT. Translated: CASSFGGVVDTQYF.

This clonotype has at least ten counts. DNA for the CDR3: TGCGCCAGCAGCTTGGAGACAGACTACGAGCAGTACTTC. Translation: CASSLETDYEQYF. The chain joins TRBV5-1 to TRBJ2-7; maybe TRBD1 (5 bases). The CDR3 is 13 amino acids. The germline V gene encodes CDR1 SGHRS and CDR2 YFSETQ. Trimming removed 0 bases at V and 3 bases at J, with 7 bases between.